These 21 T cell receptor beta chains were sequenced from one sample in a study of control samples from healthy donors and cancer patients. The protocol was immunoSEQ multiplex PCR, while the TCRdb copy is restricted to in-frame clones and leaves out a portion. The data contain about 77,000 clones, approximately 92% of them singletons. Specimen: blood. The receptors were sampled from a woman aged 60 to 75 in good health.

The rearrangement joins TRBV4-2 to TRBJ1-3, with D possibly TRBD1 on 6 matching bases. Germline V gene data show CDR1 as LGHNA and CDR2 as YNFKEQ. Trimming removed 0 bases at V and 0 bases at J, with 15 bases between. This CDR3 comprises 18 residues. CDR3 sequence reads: CASSQDFRGSSSGNTIYF. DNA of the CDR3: TGTGCCAGCAGCCAAGATTTTAGGGGGTCCAGCTCTGGAAACACCATATATTTT.

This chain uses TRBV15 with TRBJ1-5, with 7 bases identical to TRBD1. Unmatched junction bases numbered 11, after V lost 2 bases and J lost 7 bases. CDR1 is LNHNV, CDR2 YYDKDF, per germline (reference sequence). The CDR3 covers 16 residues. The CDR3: CATSRRYRGNNQPQHF. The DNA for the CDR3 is TGTGCCACCAGCAGAAGATACAGGGGAAATAACCAGCCCCAGCATTTT.

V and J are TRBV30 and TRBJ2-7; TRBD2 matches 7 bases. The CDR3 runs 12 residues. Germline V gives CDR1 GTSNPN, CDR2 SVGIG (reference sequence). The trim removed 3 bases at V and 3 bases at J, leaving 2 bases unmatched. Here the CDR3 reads CAWSSGGYEQYF. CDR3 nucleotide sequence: TGTGCCTGGAGCTCGGGGGGCTACGAGCAGTACTTC.

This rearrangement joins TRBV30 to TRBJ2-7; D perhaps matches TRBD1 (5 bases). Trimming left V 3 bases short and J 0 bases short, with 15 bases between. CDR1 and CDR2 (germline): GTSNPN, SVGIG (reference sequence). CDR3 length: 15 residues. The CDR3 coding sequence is TGTGCCTGGAGGCATCAGGGATTTAGCTCCTACGAGCAGTACTTC. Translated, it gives CAWRHQGFSSYEQYF.

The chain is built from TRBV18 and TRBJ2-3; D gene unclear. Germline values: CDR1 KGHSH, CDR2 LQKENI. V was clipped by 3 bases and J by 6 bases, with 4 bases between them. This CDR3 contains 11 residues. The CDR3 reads CASSPGDTQYF. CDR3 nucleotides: TGTGCCAGCTCACCCGGGGATACGCAGTATTTT.

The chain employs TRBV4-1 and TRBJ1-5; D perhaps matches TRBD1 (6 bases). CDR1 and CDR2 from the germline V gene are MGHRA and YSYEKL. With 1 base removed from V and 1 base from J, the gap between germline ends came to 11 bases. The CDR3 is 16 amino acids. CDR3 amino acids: CASSQAVGQSNQPQHF. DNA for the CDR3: TGCGCCAGCAGCCAAGCCGTGGGACAAAGCAATCAGCCCCAGCATTTT.

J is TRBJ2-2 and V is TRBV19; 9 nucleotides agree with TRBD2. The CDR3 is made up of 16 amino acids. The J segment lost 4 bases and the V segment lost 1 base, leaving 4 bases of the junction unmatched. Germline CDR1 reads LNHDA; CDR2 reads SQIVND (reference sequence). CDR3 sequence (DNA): TGTGCCAGTAGTATAGGAGCGGGAGGTCGCACCGGGGAGCTGTTTTTT. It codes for CASSIGAGGRTGELFF.

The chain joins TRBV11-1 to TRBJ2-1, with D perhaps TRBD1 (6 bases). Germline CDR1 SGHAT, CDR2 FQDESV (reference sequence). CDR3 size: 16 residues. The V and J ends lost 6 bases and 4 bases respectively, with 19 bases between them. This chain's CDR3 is CASRSSSGTQYNEQFF. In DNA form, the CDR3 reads TGTGCCAGCAGGTCATCATCCGGGACACAGTACAATGAGCAGTTCTTC.

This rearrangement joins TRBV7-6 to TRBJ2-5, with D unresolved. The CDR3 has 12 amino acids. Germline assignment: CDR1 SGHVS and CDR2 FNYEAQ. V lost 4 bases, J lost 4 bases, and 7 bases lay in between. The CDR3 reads CASSSGSETQYF. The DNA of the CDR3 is TGTGCCAGCAGCTCAGGCTCAGAGACCCAGTACTTC.

As DNA, the CDR3 is TGCAGCGTTGAAAACGCGGGAGAAGACAATGAGCAGTTCTTC. Protein sequence: CSVENAGEDNEQFF. The genes are TRBV29-1 and TRBJ2-1; 7 positions agree with TRBD2. CDR1 and CDR2 (germline): SQVTM, ANQGSEA. Unmatched junction bases numbered 6, after V lost 2 bases and J lost 5 bases. The CDR3 is 14 residues long.

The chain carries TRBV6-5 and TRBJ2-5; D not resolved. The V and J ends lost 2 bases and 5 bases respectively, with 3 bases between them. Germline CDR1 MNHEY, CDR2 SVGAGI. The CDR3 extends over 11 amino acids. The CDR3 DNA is TGTGCCAGCAGTTACAGGGAGACCCAGTACTTC. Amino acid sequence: CASSYRETQYF.

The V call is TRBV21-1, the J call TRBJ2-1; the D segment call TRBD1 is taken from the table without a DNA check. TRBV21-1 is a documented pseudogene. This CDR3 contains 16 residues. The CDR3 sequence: CASSLPRQSPYNEQFF. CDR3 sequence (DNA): TGTGCCAGCAGTCTACCTCGACAGAGCCCTTACAATGAGCAGTTCTTC.

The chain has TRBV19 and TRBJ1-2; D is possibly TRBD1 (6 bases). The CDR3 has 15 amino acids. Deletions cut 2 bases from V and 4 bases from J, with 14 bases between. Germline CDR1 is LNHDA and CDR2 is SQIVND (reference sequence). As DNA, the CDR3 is TGTGCCAGTAGTATAATTGGGGGCACAAGCTATGGCTACACCTTC. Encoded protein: CASSIIGGTSYGYTF.

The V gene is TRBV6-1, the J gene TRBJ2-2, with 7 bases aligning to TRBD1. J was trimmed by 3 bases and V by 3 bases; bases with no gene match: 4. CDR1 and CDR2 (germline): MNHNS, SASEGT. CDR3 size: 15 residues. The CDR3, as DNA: TGTGCCAGCAGTGAGGGGACAGCCTACACCGGGGAGCTGTTTTTT. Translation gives CASSEGTAYTGELFF.

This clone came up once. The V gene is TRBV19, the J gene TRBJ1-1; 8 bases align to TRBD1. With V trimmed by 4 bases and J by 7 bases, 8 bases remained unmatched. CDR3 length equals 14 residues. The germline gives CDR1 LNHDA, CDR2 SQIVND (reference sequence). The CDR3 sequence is CASSKGDRGSEAFF. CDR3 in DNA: TGTGCCAGTAGTAAAGGAGACAGGGGTAGTGAAGCTTTCTTT.

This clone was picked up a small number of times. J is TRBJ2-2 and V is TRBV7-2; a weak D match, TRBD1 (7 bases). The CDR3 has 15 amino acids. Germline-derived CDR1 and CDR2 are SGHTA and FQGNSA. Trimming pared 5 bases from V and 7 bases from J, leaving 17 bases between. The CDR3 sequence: CASSTQTGRGGELFF. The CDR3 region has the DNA TGTGCCAGCAGCACCCAGACAGGGCGGGGCGGGGAGCTGTTTTTT.

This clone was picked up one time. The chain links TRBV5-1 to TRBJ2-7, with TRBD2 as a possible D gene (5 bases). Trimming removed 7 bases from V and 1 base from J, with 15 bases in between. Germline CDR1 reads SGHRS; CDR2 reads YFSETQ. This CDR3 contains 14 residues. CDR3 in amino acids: CASHRGTESYEQYF. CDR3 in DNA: TGCGCCAGCCATCGGGGAACAGAATCCTACGAGCAGTACTTC.

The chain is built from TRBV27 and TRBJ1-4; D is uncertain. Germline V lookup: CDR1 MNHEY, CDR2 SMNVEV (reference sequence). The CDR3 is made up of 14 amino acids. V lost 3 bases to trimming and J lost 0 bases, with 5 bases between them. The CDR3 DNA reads TGTGCCAGCAGTTTTGGGGCAACTAATGAAAAACTGTTTTTT. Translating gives CASSFGATNEKLFF.

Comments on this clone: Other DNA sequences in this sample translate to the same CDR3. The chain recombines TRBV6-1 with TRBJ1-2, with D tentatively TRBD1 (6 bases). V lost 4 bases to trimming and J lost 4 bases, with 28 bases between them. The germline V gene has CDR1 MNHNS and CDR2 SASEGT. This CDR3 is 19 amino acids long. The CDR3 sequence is CASSATGGPGGQGAYGYTF. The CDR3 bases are TGTGCCAGCAGTGCGACCGGGGGGCCCGGGGGTCAAGGGGCCTATGGCTACACCTTC.

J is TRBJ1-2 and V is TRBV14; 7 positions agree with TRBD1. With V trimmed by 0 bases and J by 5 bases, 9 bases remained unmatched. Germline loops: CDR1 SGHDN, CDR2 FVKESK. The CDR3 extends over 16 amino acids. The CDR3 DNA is TGTGCCAGCAGCCAAGATTCCGGGACAGTGGGATATGGCTACACCTTC. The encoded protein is CASSQDSGTVGYGYTF.

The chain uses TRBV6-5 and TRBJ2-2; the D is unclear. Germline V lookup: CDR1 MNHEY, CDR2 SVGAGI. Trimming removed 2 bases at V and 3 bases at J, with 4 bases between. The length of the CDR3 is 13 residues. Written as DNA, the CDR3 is TGTGCCAGCAGTTACAGCTACACCGGGGAGCTGTTTTTT. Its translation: CASSYSYTGELFF.